This TCR beta chain was documented in a study of shared clonotypes between healthy human individuals. Positively selected for CCR7, the CD45RO-negative cells used as naive CD8 cells excluded terminally differentiated effector memory CD45RA+ cells. Each donor was a Caucasian adult residing in Nashville, Tennessee. This clone was seen once. Other DNA sequences in the sample encode the same CDR3. Sorted subsets were amplified in replicate PCRs using 200 ng DNA, 30,000 to 35,000 T cell genomes. Clones were sequenced by immunoSEQ multiplex PCR, and TCRdb holds only the in-frame ones, with some missing. The sample holds about 1,800,000 clones, less than 95% seen once. This receptor was taken from a man aged 18-30 years in good health. The sample comprised naive CD8+ T cells sorted from blood.

The CDR3 loop is CASSLVPSSTDTQYF. The CDR3 DNA follows: TGTGCCAGCAGCTTAGTCCCTAGCAGCACAGATACGCAGTATTTT. V and J are TRBV7-6 and TRBJ2-3; a weak D match, TRBD2 (5 bases). Germline CDR1 and CDR2: SGHVS and FNYEAQ. CDR3 length equals 15 residues. Trimming stripped 1 base from V and 0 bases from J, with 8 bases between.